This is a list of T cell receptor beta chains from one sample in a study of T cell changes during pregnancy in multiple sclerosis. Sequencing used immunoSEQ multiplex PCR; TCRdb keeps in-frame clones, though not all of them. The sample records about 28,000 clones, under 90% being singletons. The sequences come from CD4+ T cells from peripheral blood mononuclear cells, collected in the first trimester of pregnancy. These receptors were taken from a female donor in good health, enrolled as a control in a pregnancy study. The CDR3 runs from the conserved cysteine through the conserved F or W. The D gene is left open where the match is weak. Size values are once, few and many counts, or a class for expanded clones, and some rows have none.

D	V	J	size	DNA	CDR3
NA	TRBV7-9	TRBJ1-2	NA	TGTGCCAGCAGCTTAGTTCTGGGTGGCGGTGGCTACACCTTC	CASSLVLGGGGYTF
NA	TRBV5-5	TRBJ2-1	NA	TGTGCCAGCAGCTTGCCCCTAGCGAACAATGAGCAGTTCTTC	CASSLPLANNEQFF
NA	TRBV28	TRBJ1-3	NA	TGTGCCAGCAGTTTGGGGACTGTTTCAAACACCATATATTTT	CASSLGTVSNTIYF
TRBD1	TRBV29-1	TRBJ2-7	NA	TGCAGCGTTGGGACAGGGAACGGGGGCTACGAGCAGTACTTC	CSVGTGNGGYEQYF
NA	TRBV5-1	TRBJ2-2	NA	TGCGCCAGCAGCTTGGAGCGGAACACCGGGGAGCTGTTTTTT	CASSLERNTGELFF
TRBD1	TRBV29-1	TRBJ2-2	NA	TGCAGCGCAGCAGGGGGCTTCACCGGGGAGCTGTTTTTT	CSAAGGFTGELFF
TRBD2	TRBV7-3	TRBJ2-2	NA	TGTGCCAGCAGCTTAGGCCGCGGGGGTACCGGGGAGCTGTTTTTT	CASSLGRGGTGELFF
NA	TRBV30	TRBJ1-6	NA	TGTGCCTGGAGCTTGCGGAGGGGCCAAAATTCACCCCTCCACTTT	CAWSLRRGQNSPLHF
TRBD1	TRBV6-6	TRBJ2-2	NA	TGTGCCAGCAGCCAGGAGACAGGGCTAAACACCGGGGAGCTGTTTTTT	CASSQETGLNTGELFF
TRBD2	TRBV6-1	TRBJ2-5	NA	TGTGCCAGCAGTGCGGAACTAGCGGGGGGACCTCTGGAGACCCAGTACTTC	CASSAELAGGPLETQYF
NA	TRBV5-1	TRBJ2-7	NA	TGCGCCAGCAGCTCCCGGAATGGAATGGAGGTCGAGCAGTACTTC	CASSSRNGMEVEQYF
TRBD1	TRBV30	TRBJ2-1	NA	TGTGCCTGGAGTACAGACAGGGCCGGGCAGTTCTTC	CAWSTDRAGQFF
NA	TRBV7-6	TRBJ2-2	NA	TGTGCCAGCAGCTTAGGACGGGTGGACACCGGGGAGCTGTTTTTT	CASSLGRVDTGELFF
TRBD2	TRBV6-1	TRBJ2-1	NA	TGTGCCAGCAGTGTAGGTGGGTCTAGCGGGGCGTCTGAGCAGTTCTTC	CASSVGGSSGASEQFF
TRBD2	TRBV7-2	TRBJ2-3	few	TGTGCCAGCAGTGGCGGGAGGGCCCCCACAGATACGCAGTATTTT	CASSGGRAPTDTQYF
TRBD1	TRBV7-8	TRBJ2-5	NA	TGTGCCAGCAGCGTCGCGATCCAGGACAGGGGACAAGAGACCCAGTACTTC	CASSVAIQDRGQETQYF
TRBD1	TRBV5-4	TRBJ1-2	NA	TGTGCCAGCAGGTTTTGGTTCTTACCAGGGGGATCGAGGGACTACTATGGCTACACCTTC	CASRFWFLPGGSRDYYGYTF
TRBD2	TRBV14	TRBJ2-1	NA	TGTGCCAGCAGCCCGAGACTAGCGACGAGTAATGAGCAGTTCTTC	CASSPRLATSNEQFF
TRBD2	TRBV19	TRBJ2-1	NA	TGTGCCAGTAGTATACGCGGGGGGGCCTACAATGAGCAGTTCTTC	CASSIRGGAYNEQFF
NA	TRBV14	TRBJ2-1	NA	TGTGCCAGCAGCCAAGGACTACCCAATGAGCAGTTCTTC	CASSQGLPNEQFF
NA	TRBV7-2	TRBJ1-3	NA	TGTGCCAGCAGCTTAGTAGGGGGCTCTGGAAACACCATATATTTT	CASSLVGGSGNTIYF
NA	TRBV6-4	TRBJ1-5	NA	TGTGCCAGCAGTGAGGTCTCAGGGTCCCGACAGCCCCAGCATTTT	CASSEVSGSRQPQHF
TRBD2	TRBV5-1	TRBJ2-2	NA	TGCGCCAGCAGCTCCGGGACTAGTGACACCGGGGAGCTGTTTTTT	CASSSGTSDTGELFF
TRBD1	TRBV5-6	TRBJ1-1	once	TGTGCCAGCAGCTTGGGGGAGACAGGGCTAAACACTGAAGCTTTCTTT	CASSLGETGLNTEAFF
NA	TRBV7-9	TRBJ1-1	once	TGTGCCACCAGACAGACCATGAACACTGAAGCTTTCTTT	CATRQTMNTEAFF
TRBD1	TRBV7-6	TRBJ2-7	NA	TGTGCCAGCAGCTTAACCGGGACAGGGGCGGGTGAGCAGTACTTC	CASSLTGTGAGEQYF
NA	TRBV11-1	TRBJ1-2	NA	TGTGCCAGCAGCTCTACAGGGCCAACCGACTATGGCTACACCTTC	CASSSTGPTDYGYTF
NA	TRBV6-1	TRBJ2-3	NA	TGTGCCAGCAGTGAAGTGGGGCAGGGGGGAACAGATACGCAGTATTTT	CASSEVGQGGTDTQYF
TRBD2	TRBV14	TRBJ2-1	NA	TGTGCCAGCGCAAAGCGGGGCAATGAGCAGTTCTTC	CASAKRGNEQFF
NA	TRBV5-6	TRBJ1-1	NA	TGTGCCAGCAGCTTAAGTCCAGTCCCTTTGAACACTGAAGCTTTCTTT	CASSLSPVPLNTEAFF
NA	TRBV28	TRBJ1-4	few	TGTGCCAGCAGTTTATTACAGGCGGGAAATGAAAAACTGTTTTTT	CASSLLQAGNEKLFF
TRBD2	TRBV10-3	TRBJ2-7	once	TGTGCCATCAGTGACGCGGCTAGCGGGAGCTACGAGCAGTACTTC	CAISDAASGSYEQYF
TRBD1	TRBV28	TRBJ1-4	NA	TGTGCCAGCAGTTTAGACAGGGTTGATGAAAAACTGTTTTTT	CASSLDRVDEKLFF
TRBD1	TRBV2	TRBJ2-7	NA	TGTGCCAGCAGTGACGTTTTCTCAGGGGGCGTATCCTACGAGCAGTACTTC	CASSDVFSGGVSYEQYF
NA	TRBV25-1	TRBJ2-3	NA	TGTGCCAGCAGTAATCCGCAGACAGATACGCAGTATTTT	CASSNPQTDTQYF
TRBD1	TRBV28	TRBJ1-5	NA	TGTGCCAGCAGTTTATTTGTTCAGGGGGCAGGAGGCAATCAGCCCCAGCATTTT	CASSLFVQGAGGNQPQHF
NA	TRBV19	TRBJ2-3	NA	TGTGCCAGTAGTCCTCGGGGGACTCCAAAGGGAGATACGCAGTATTTT	CASSPRGTPKGDTQYF
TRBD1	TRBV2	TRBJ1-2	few	TGTGCCAGCAGTAGACAGGGGAATGGCTACACCTTC	CASSRQGNGYTF
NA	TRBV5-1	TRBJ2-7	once	TGCGCCAGCAGCTGGAATCAGGCCGAGCAGTACTTC	CASSWNQAEQYF
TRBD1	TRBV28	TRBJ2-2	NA	TGTGCCAGCAGTTTTTTAGGTACAGGGGGCTCCGGGGAGCTGTTTTTT	CASSFLGTGGSGELFF
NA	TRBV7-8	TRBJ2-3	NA	TGTGCCAGCACCTTGAGTCGACTTAACACAGATACGCAGTATTTT	CASTLSRLNTDTQYF
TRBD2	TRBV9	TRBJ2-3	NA	TGTGCCAGCAGCGTAGCTAGCGGGTCTAGCACAGATACGCAGTATTTT	CASSVASGSSTDTQYF
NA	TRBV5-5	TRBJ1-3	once	TGTGCCAGCAACCCGACAGGCACTGGAAACACCATATATTTT	CASNPTGTGNTIYF
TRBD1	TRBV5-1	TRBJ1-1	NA	TGCGCCAGCGGCAGGGGGCCGCCGAACACTGAAGCTTTCTTT	CASGRGPPNTEAFF
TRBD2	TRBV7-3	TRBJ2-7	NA	TGTGCCAGCAGCTTAACGACTAGCGGGCAGCAGTACTTC	CASSLTTSGQQYF
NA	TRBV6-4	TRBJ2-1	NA	TGTGCCAGCAGTACCTCAGGGAATCGAGGCTCCTACAATGAGCAGTTCTTC	CASSTSGNRGSYNEQFF
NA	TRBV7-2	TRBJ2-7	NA	TGTGCCAGCAGCTTCCAAACTTCAACAGGGCCAGACGAGCAGTACTTC	CASSFQTSTGPDEQYF
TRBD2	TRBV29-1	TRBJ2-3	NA	TGCAGCGGTAGGGGACTAGCGGAAAATTTT	CSGRGLAENF
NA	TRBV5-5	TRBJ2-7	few	TGTGCCAGCCATCTCTCCGGGACACCCTACTACGAGCAGTACTTC	CASHLSGTPYYEQYF
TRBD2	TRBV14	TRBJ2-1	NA	TGTGCCAGCAGCCGGACTAGCGGGAGTAATGAGCAGTTCTTC	CASSRTSGSNEQFF
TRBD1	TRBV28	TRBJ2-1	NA	TGTGCCAGCACGAAACCGGGACAGGGGGTAAATGAGCAGTTCTTC	CASTKPGQGVNEQFF
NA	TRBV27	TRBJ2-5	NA	TGTGCCAGCAGTTTGGGCAGGGGCCCGCGCAGGGGGACCCAGTACTTC	CASSLGRGPRRGTQYF